This entry lists 18 T cell receptor beta chains sequenced from one sample in a study of shared clonotypes between healthy human individuals. Using immunoSEQ multiplex PCR, the repertoire was profiled, and TCRdb retains in-frame clones only, with some absent. The profile shows fewer than 3 million clones, about nine tenths of them singletons. The source material was naive CD4+ T cells from PBMCs. Stated subset: CD45RA+ positively selected. Every receptor here comes from a man between 18 and 29 years old in good health. Some clones in this sample may be carry-over from other donors' samples.

Notes on this clone: This CDR3 is also generated by other DNA sequences in the sample. The rearrangement joins TRBV28 to TRBJ2-2; TRBD1 matches at 10 bases. Per germline, CDR1 MDHEN and CDR2 SYDVKM. The CDR3 consists of 15 residues. With 8 bases clipped from V and 5 bases from J, the junction kept 8 bases outside the gene matches. The CDR3 spells CASSRAGQGTGELFF. CDR3 in DNA: TGTGCCAGCTCCAGAGCGGGACAGGGGACCGGGGAGCTGTTTTTT.

The chain is built from TRBV28 and TRBJ2-1; 9 nucleotides align to TRBD2. Germline trimming cut 10 bases from V and 8 bases from J; bases unmatched to any gene: 9. The CDR3 is made up of 13 amino acids. The germline V gene encodes CDR1 MDHEN and CDR2 SYDVKM. The CDR3 nucleotides are TGTGCCACCGGGCGGCGGGAGGGCTATGAGCAGTTCTTC. Its protein is CATGRREGYEQFF.

V is TRBV7-8 and J is TRBJ2-1, with TRBD2 identical over 14 bases. Trimming took 5 bases from V and 10 from J; bases not matched to a gene: 10. The CDR3 covers 16 residues. Germline V gene lookup returns CDR1 SGHVS and CDR2 FQNEAQ. This chain's CDR3 is CASSPDGLAGGREQFF. In DNA, the CDR3 is TGTGCCAGCAGCCCCGATGGACTAGCGGGGGGACGGGAGCAGTTCTTC.

The chain carries TRBV28 and TRBJ1-5, with 9 bases that match TRBD1. V dropped 9 bases and J dropped 3; count of bases not matched to a gene: 6. This CDR3 is 14 amino acids long. Germline CDR1 reads MDHEN; CDR2 reads SYDVKM. CDR3 region: CASFGTGLNQPQHF. The CDR3 nucleotides are TGTGCCAGTTTCGGGACAGGGCTCAATCAGCCCCAGCATTTT.

The chain has TRBV10-3 and TRBJ1-1; D remains ambiguous. V was trimmed by 2 bases and J by 2 bases, leaving 6 bases between them. The CDR3 covers 13 residues. From germline, CDR1 is ENHRY and CDR2 SYGVKD. CDR3 sequence (DNA): TGTGCCATCAGTGAGGCAGTTAACACTGAAGCTTTCTTT. Translated: CAISEAVNTEAFF.

The V gene is TRBV28, the J gene TRBJ2-7, with 10 bases lining up with TRBD1. The CDR3 is 15 amino acids. V lost 7 bases and J lost 0; bases outside the gene matches: 6. Germline V lookup: CDR1 MDHEN, CDR2 SYDVKM. The CDR3: CASTQRTGGSYEQYF. Here the CDR3 DNA reads TGTGCCAGCACCCAACGGACAGGGGGCTCCTACGAGCAGTACTTC.

This chain connects TRBV9 to TRBJ2-2, with 10 bases aligning to TRBD1. The germline gives CDR1 SGDLS, CDR2 YYNGEE. V was pared by 4 bases and J by 7 bases, with 7 bases of the junction left unmatched. The CDR3 has 15 amino acids. This CDR3 reads CASSPGTGEDGELFF. In DNA form, the CDR3 reads TGTGCCAGCAGCCCGGGGACAGGGGAAGACGGGGAGCTGTTTTTT.

V is TRBV4-3 and J is TRBJ2-3, with D unclear. Germline V gene lookup returns CDR1 LGHNA and CDR2 YSLEER. The CDR3 extends over 14 amino acids. V lost 0 bases and J lost 6, with 10 bases in between. The CDR3 bases are TGCGCCAGCAGCCAAGACTCTCCGCCGGATACGCAGTATTTT. This translates into CASSQDSPPDTQYF.

Notes on this clone: At the DNA level, this CDR3 is encoded by other sequences in the same sample as well. CDR3: CASSLAGGPYNEQFF. The CDR3 region has the DNA TGTGCCAGCAGCCTAGCGGGAGGGCCCTACAATGAGCAGTTCTTC. The chain uses TRBV9 and TRBJ2-1; 12 bases are shared with TRBD2. This CDR3 comprises 15 residues. Germline assignment: CDR1 SGDLS and CDR2 YYNGEE. Unmatched junction bases numbered 1, after V lost 4 bases and J lost 2 bases.

V is TRBV5-6 and J is TRBJ2-1; TRBD1 matches at 7 bases. With 4 bases clipped from V and 0 bases from J, the junction kept 7 bases outside the gene matches. This CDR3 is built from 16 residues. The germline CDR1 and CDR2 sequences are SGHDT and YYEEEE. Here the CDR3 DNA reads TGTGCCAGCAGCCCGATTAGACAGGGCTCCTACAATGAGCAGTTCTTC. It encodes CASSPIRQGSYNEQFF. Full variable domain (missing parts from reference TRBV5-6 and TRBJ2-1): DAGVTQSPTHLIKTRGQQVTLRCSPKSGHDTVSWYQQALGQGPQFIFQYYEEEERQRGNFPDRFSGHQFPNYSSELNVNALLLGDSALYLCASSPIRQGSYNEQFFGPGTRLTVL.

V is TRBV18 and J is TRBJ2-7; D remains ambiguous. The germline V and J ends were trimmed by 2 bases and 6 bases, with 14 bases remaining between them. The CDR3 has 14 amino acids. Germline CDR1 and CDR2: KGHSH and LQKENI. As DNA, the CDR3 is TGTGCCAGCTCACCATATAAGACCCCTCTCGAGCAGTACTTC. It codes for CASSPYKTPLEQYF.

The chain joins TRBV21-1 to TRBJ1-4. TRBV21-1 is a pseudogene locus. This CDR3 is built from 14 residues. The CDR3 region is CASCSTANNEKLFF. CDR3 nucleotides: TGTGCCAGCTGTTCGACCGCGAATAATGAAAAACTGTTTTTT.

The chain employs TRBV9 and TRBJ2-3; possibly TRBD2 for D (6 bases). The CDR3 runs 15 residues. V shed 3 bases and J shed 3 bases, with 14 bases lying between them. CDR1 is SGDLS and CDR2 is YYNGEE in the germline V gene. For the CDR3, the DNA is TGTGCCAGCAGCGCATATAACGGGGGAACAGATACGCAGTATTTT. It translates to CASSAYNGGTDTQYF.

This clone has just one count. The chain links TRBV7-3 to TRBJ2-2; TRBD1 aligns across 8 bases. This CDR3 spans 15 amino acids. V shed 5 bases and J 0 bases; nucleotides not matched to a gene: 2. Germline V lookup: CDR1 SGHTA, CDR2 FQGTGA. The CDR3 loop reads CASSDRGSNTGELFF. The CDR3 DNA is TGTGCCAGCAGCGACAGGGGATCGAACACCGGGGAGCTGTTTTTT.

This chain joins TRBV7-6 and TRBJ2-5, with D perhaps given as TRBD1 or TRBD2 (6 bases each). The V gene's germline CDR1 is SGHVS and CDR2 FNYEAQ. V was shortened by 2 bases and J by 3 bases, with 13 bases between the two germline ends. This CDR3 has 15 residues. CDR3 coding DNA: TGTGCCAGCAGCTTAAATGAAGGGGGGAAAGAGACCCAGTACTTC. It is translated as CASSLNEGGKETQYF.

This chain joins TRBV28 and TRBJ1-3, with D unclear. This CDR3 has 14 amino acids. Germline V gene lookup returns CDR1 MDHEN and CDR2 SYDVKM. V lost 5 bases and J 0 bases, leaving 8 bases between the germline ends. The CDR3 DNA is TGTGCCAGCAGTGTCAGATCCTCTGGAAACACCATATATTTT. Translating gives CASSVRSSGNTIYF.

The table lists this clone with a count of one. V is TRBV15 and J is TRBJ2-7; TRBD2 agrees at 8 bases. Germline-derived CDR1 and CDR2 are LNHNV and YYDKDF (reference sequence). J was trimmed by 6 bases and V by 0 bases; bases with no gene match: 10. The CDR3 length is 16 residues. The CDR3 DNA is TGTGCCACCAGCAGAGATGGAAGCGGGAGAGTAGGCGAGCAGTACTTC. It is translated as CATSRDGSGRVGEQYF.

The rearrangement links TRBV10-1 to TRBJ1-2; 9 bases match TRBD1. The CDR3 is made up of 17 amino acids. With V trimmed by 5 bases and J by 2 bases, 12 bases remained unmatched. Germline CDR1 is WNHNN and CDR2 is SYGVQD (reference sequence). DNA for the CDR3: TGCGCCAGCAGTTCCCCTCCGGGGGACAGGGAGAACTATGGCTACACCTTC. Translated: CASSSPPGDRENYGYTF.